The 22 T cell receptor beta chains listed next were all sequenced from one sample in a study of graft-versus-host responses after intestinal transplantation. Only in-frame clones appear in the TCRdb table, and some are missing; sequencing was by immunoSEQ multiplex PCR. The table records roughly 92,000 clones, about 87% of them present only once. These receptors' targets are unknown. This specimen was unstimulated CD4+ T cells sorted from spleen or lymph node cells, taken before transplant. Every receptor here comes from a human donor who was the organ donor for an intestinal transplant.

The V gene is TRBV7-9, the J gene TRBJ1-4; maybe TRBD1 (5 bases). The CDR3 runs to 15 residues. Germline V gene lookup returns CDR1 SEHNR and CDR2 FQNEAQ (reference sequence). Trimming cost V 5 bases and J 6 bases, with 16 bases left between them. The CDR3 here is CASSPGGRPDEKLFF. CDR3 DNA sequence: TGTGCCAGCAGCCCGGGGGGGAGGCCGGATGAAAAACTGTTTTTT.

The chain employs TRBV6-1 and TRBJ1-1; TRBD1 matches 8 bases. Trimming removed 4 bases from V and 3 bases from J; junction bases left unmatched: 7. Germline V gene lookup returns CDR1 MNHNS and CDR2 SASEGT. This CDR3 contains 15 residues. CDR3 DNA sequence: TGTGCCAGCAGTGGGGGCGGGACAGGTGACACTGAAGCTTTCTTT. Protein sequence: CASSGGGTGDTEAFF.

This chain connects TRBV10-3 to TRBJ1-2, with a weak D call TRBD1 (5 bases). The CDR3 covers 13 residues. Per the germline V gene, CDR1 is ENHRY and CDR2 is SYGVKD. V was clipped by 1 base and J by 8 bases, with 11 bases between them. This chain's CDR3 is CAISELRDDGYTF. The CDR3 DNA follows: TGTGCCATCAGTGAGTTGCGGGACGACGGCTACACCTTC.

The chain recombines TRBV7-9 with TRBJ2-7; 9 nucleotides align to TRBD2. Germline V gene lookup returns CDR1 SEHNR and CDR2 FQNEAQ (reference sequence). V was pared by 7 bases and J by 6 bases, with 13 bases of the junction left unmatched. This CDR3 is built from 15 residues. DNA of the CDR3: TGTGCCAGCACCCAACCTTCTGGACTAGCGAGCGAGCAGTACTTC. Its protein product is CASTQPSGLASEQYF. Filled out from reference TRBV7-9 and TRBJ2-7, the complete variable domain reads DTGVSQNPRHKITKRGQNVTFRCDPISEHNRLYWYRQTLGQGPEFLTYFQNEAQLEKSRLLSDRFSAERPKGSFSTLEIQRTEQGDSAMYLCASTQPSGLASEQYFGPGTRLTVT.

CDR3 sequence reads: CASSIETVAGSYNEQFF. CDR3 sequence (DNA): TGTGCCAGTAGTATAGAAACCGTAGCGGGTTCCTACAATGAGCAGTTCTTC. The gene calls are TRBV19 and TRBJ2-1; 7 positions agree with TRBD2. The CDR3 spans 17 residues. CDR1 LNHDA and CDR2 SQIVND come from the germline V gene (reference sequence). The V and J ends lost 0 bases and 1 base, in that order; junction bases with no gene match: 6.

This clone was counted only a few times. The chain uses TRBV5-5 and TRBJ2-7, with D unclear. The CDR3 has 15 residues. Trimming took 3 bases from V and 3 from J, leaving 16 bases between them. The germline V gene encodes CDR1 SGHKS and CDR2 YYEKEE (reference sequence). CDR3 nucleotide sequence: TGTGCCAGCAGCTCCTCTCCCCAGTTAATCTACGAGCAGTACTTC. It is translated as CASSSSPQLIYEQYF.

The chain recombines TRBV7-9 with TRBJ2-1, with no clear D. Between the trimmed V and J ends, which lost 4 bases and 3 bases, there was a span of 10 bases. Germline CDR1 is SEHNR and CDR2 is FQNEAQ (reference sequence). CDR3 length: 14 amino acids. The CDR3 region is CASSSGLYYNEQFF. The CDR3 nucleotides read TGTGCCAGCAGCTCGGGTTTATACTACAATGAGCAGTTCTTC.

The chain employs TRBV7-9 and TRBJ1-3; possibly TRBD1 for D (6 bases). The germline V gene has CDR1 SEHNR and CDR2 FQNEAQ (reference sequence). V was shortened by 8 bases and J by 0 bases, with 17 bases between the two germline ends. The CDR3 covers 16 residues. The CDR3 spells CASDPRGLGSGNTIYF. DNA of the CDR3: TGTGCCAGCGATCCGAGGGGGTTAGGCTCTGGAAACACCATATATTTT.

The V and J genes are TRBV11-2 and TRBJ2-1, with D perhaps TRBD2 (6 bases). This CDR3 region has 15 residues. Trimming removed 5 bases from V and 7 bases from J, with 18 bases in between. Per germline, CDR1 SGHAT and CDR2 FQNNGV. The chain's CDR3 is CASSPRLVPGNEQFF. In DNA form, the CDR3 reads TGTGCCAGCAGCCCCAGACTAGTCCCCGGGAATGAGCAGTTCTTC.

The V gene is TRBV6-5, the J gene TRBJ2-7; 10 bases match TRBD2. The CDR3 is 15 amino acids. Unmatched junction bases numbered 10, after V lost 6 bases and J lost 5 bases. Looked up from germline, CDR1 is MNHEY and CDR2 is SVGAGI. The CDR3 protein is CASRPPSGRVHEQYF. CDR3 sequence (DNA): TGTGCCAGCAGACCCCCAAGCGGGAGGGTACACGAGCAGTACTTC.

A few counts support this clone. The chain joins TRBV30 to TRBJ1-6; D unresolved. V was trimmed by 5 bases and J by 7 bases, leaving 9 bases between them. Per the germline V gene, CDR1 is GTSNPN and CDR2 is SVGIG (reference sequence). The CDR3 spans 12 residues. The CDR3 nucleotides read TGTGCCTGGGGTCCGCGGAATTCACCCCTCCACTTT. Translation gives CAWGPRNSPLHF.

The sample holds one count of this clone. The DNA of the CDR3 is TGTGCCAGCAGCCACGGGAGCCCCGTGAGTGGGACCCAGTACTTC. It specifies CASSHGSPVSGTQYF. The chain recombines TRBV5-6 with TRBJ2-5; maybe TRBD2 (6 bases). The germline V gene has CDR1 SGHDT and CDR2 YYEEEE. Trimming cost V 4 bases and J 7 bases, with 20 bases left between them. This CDR3 contains 15 residues.

The V call is TRBV9, the J call TRBJ1-1; D gene ambiguous. Germline CDR1 SGDLS, CDR2 YYNGEE. V lost 3 bases to trimming and J lost 1 base, with 4 bases between them. The CDR3 is 12 residues long. CDR3: CASSGANTEAFF. The DNA for the CDR3 is TGTGCCAGCAGCGGGGCGAACACTGAAGCTTTCTTT.

The chain is built from TRBV4-1 and TRBJ1-2; D not certain. The germline gives CDR1 MGHRA, CDR2 YSYEKL. The germline V and J ends were trimmed by 1 base and 4 bases, with 13 bases remaining between them. The CDR3 is 15 amino acids. CDR3 coding DNA: TGCGCCAGCAGCCAAGGGGCTAATGGGTTCTATGGCTACACCTTC. This translates into CASSQGANGFYGYTF.

V and J are TRBV7-6 and TRBJ1-6; possible D gene TRBD1, 5 bases. This CDR3 spans 16 amino acids. Germline CDR1 and CDR2: SGHVS and FNYEAQ. Trimming pared 1 base from V and 7 bases from J, leaving 14 bases between. CDR3 in DNA: TGTGCCAGCAGCTTAGGCAGGGCGAGTTTGAATTCACCCCTCCACTTT. Its protein product is CASSLGRASLNSPLHF.

The chain is built from TRBV5-1 and TRBJ2-7, with 12 bases lining up with TRBD2. The CDR3 sequence is 15 residues long. V lost 2 bases to trimming and J lost 1 base; unmatched junction nucleotides: 1. The germline V gene has CDR1 SGHRS and CDR2 YFSETQ. CDR3 region: CASSLLAGGSYEQYF. The CDR3 nucleotides are TGCGCCAGCAGCTTACTAGCGGGAGGATCCTACGAGCAGTACTTC.

V usage is TRBV6-1 and J usage is TRBJ1-1; 7 bases line up with TRBD1. Germline values: CDR1 MNHNS, CDR2 SASEGT. V lost 6 bases, J lost 0 bases, and 4 bases stayed unmatched. The CDR3 sequence is 14 residues long. The CDR3 nucleotides read TGTGCCAGCAGGCAGACAGGGTTGAACACTGAAGCTTTCTTT. This translates into CASRQTGLNTEAFF.

This chain joins TRBV18 and TRBJ2-7; 8 nucleotides line up with TRBD2. The germline gives CDR1 KGHSH, CDR2 LQKENI. This CDR3 has 15 residues. V trimming: 5 bases; J trimming: 3 bases; junction bases outside the gene matches: 9. The CDR3 loop is CASSTFSGGYYEQYF. The CDR3 DNA follows: TGTGCCAGCTCAACGTTCAGCGGGGGTTACTACGAGCAGTACTTC.

The chain joins TRBV28 to TRBJ2-1, with unresolved D. V gave up 2 bases and J gave up 7 bases, with 9 bases separating them. Germline lookup yields CDR1 MDHEN and CDR2 SYDVKM. CDR3 length: 13 amino acids. This chain's CDR3 is CASSLPLMNEQFF. CDR3 bases: TGTGCCAGCAGTTTACCCTTAATGAATGAGCAGTTCTTC.

The chain couples TRBV27 to TRBJ1-2, with 7 bases identical to TRBD1. Trimming at V came to 6 bases and at J to 2 bases, leaving 9 bases not matched to a gene. Germline CDR1 and CDR2: MNHEY and SMNVEV (reference sequence). The CDR3 loop spans 15 amino acids. In DNA form, the CDR3 reads TGTGCCAGCAGCCCGAGACAGGGTGTCAACTATGGCTACACCTTC. This sequence encodes CASSPRQGVNYGYTF.

J is TRBJ2-7 and V is TRBV4-2, with TRBD2 matching 12 bases. V shed 2 bases and J 2 bases; nucleotides not matched to a gene: 10. The CDR3 runs 18 residues. Germline loops: CDR1 LGHNA, CDR2 YNFKEQ. The CDR3 DNA follows: TGTGCCAGCAGCCAATATAATAAGGGACTAGCGGGCCCCTACGAGCAGTACTTC. Protein: CASSQYNKGLAGPYEQYF.

J is TRBJ2-7 and V is TRBV29-1; unclear D gene. The CDR3 is made up of 12 amino acids. CDR1 and CDR2 (germline): SQVTM, ANQGSEA. V lost 0 bases, J lost 3 bases, and 6 bases lay in between. As DNA, the CDR3 is TGCAGCGTTGAAGATCAGGTCTACGAGCAGTACTTC. Translation gives CSVEDQVYEQYF.